The 12 T cell receptor beta chains below come from one sample, sequenced in a study of blood T cells in healthy people across ages. Primed by a sample-barcoded 5' primer and a J-beta primer mix, a second PCR proceeded for about 7 to 12 cycles. TCRdb passed the 5' RACE reads through MiXCR, listing each CDR3 protein once. Seen here are approximately 2,000,000 distinct CDR3 sequences, about 39% observed once, and the top ten hold roughly 23%. The specimen sequenced was blood. The receptors stem from a human donor in good health.

This clonotype was observed a few times. The chain joins TRBV7-2 to TRBJ2-5; D remains unclear. The CDR3 covers 13 residues. V gave up 3 bases and J gave up 0 bases, with 5 bases separating them. Germline V gives CDR1 SGHTA, CDR2 FQGNSA. CDR3 residues: CASSFNNQETQYF. Written as DNA, the CDR3 is TGTGCCAGCAGCTTTAACAACCAAGAGACCCAGTACTTC.

V gene TRBV21-1 combines with J gene TRBJ2-7; TRBD1, the table's D call, lacks a check against the DNA. TRBV21-1 is a documented pseudogene. This CDR3 has 16 residues. CDR3 sequence: CASSKELPGPTYEQYF. The CDR3 region has the DNA TGTGCCAGCAGCAAAGAACTTCCGGGTCCAACCTACGAGCAGTACTTC.

This clonotype was counted only a few times. The rearrangement links TRBV5-1 to TRBJ2-7; D may be TRBD1 (6 bases). There are 14 residues in the CDR3. V was clipped by 7 bases and J by 0 bases, with 14 bases between them. Per the germline V gene, CDR1 is SGHRS and CDR2 is YFSETQ. In nucleotides, the CDR3 is TGCGCCAGCGGAAACAGGGACCACTCCTACGAGCAGTACTTC. Its protein is CASGNRDHSYEQYF.

This clonotype was counted a few times. This chain connects TRBV10-3 to TRBJ2-5, with a tentative D call TRBD1 (6 bases). The CDR3 extends over 13 amino acids. The V and J ends lost 10 bases and 0 bases respectively, with 12 bases between them. Germline V gene sequence: CDR1 ENHRY, CDR2 SYGVKD. The DNA for the CDR3 is TGTGCCACCCAATGGGACAACCAAGAGACCCAGTACTTC. Protein product: CATQWDNQETQYF.

On this clonotype itself: A much bigger clone sits one base away, suggesting this may be a read error. CDR3 DNA sequence: TGCAGTGCTAGAGCGGTAACCTACGAGCAGTACTTC. Protein product: CSARAVTYEQYF. V is TRBV20-1 and J is TRBJ2-4; D is ambiguous. The DNA end is a closer match to TRBJ2-7, so the J assignment may be wrong. Germline loops: CDR1 DFQATT, CDR2 SNEGSKA (reference sequence). There are 12 residues in the CDR3.

This chain uses TRBV19 with TRBJ2-1; D is perhaps TRBD2 (6 bases). In germline, CDR1 is LNHDA, CDR2 SQIVND (reference sequence). V was clipped by 9 bases and J by 3 bases, with 15 bases between them. CDR3 size: 14 residues. The CDR3 coding sequence is TGTGCCAGCAGTGGGGGGACCCACTACAATGAGCAGTTCTTC. This sequence encodes CASSGGTHYNEQFF.

Details on this clonotype: At one end, the junction sequence differs from germline, possibly due to a read error. CDR3 bases: TGCAGTACTAGTCGCGGGACTAGCGTTTACGAGCAGTACTTC. Amino acid sequence: CSTSRGTSVYEQYF. This sequence joins TRBV20-1 and TRBJ2-7, with 10 nucleotides matching TRBD2. CDR3 length: 14 residues. CDR1 and CDR2 from the germline V gene are DFQATT and SNEGSKA (reference sequence).

This clonotype was found once. This rearrangement joins TRBV2 to TRBJ2-2; no firm D call. The V gene lost 2 bases and the J gene lost 9 bases, with 4 bases spanning the gap. Germline V CDR1 and CDR2: SNHLY, FYNNEI. The CDR3 covers 11 residues. The chain's CDR3 is CASSESWELFF. DNA of the CDR3: TGTGCCAGCAGTGAATCGTGGGAGCTGTTTTTT.

This clonotype was seen only a few times. A much more abundant neighbour one base away suggests this may be a read error. The chain links TRBV7-9 to TRBJ1-1, with D uncertain. This CDR3 region has 13 residues. Germline V gene sequence: CDR1 SEHNR, CDR2 FQNEAQ (reference sequence). Trimming took 2 bases from V and 3 from J, leaving 7 bases between them. The CDR3 DNA reads as TGTGCCAGCAGCTTACAGGTGGACACTGAAGCTTTCTTT. It is translated as CASSLQVDTEAFF.

The chain links TRBV28 to TRBJ2-7, with D possibly matching TRBD2 (6 bases). The CDR3 has 14 amino acids. Germline V gene sequence: CDR1 MDHEN, CDR2 SYDVKM. V lost 6 bases to trimming and J lost 5 bases, with 17 bases between them. The CDR3 sequence is CASRLRLEFNEQYF. As DNA, the CDR3 is TGTGCCAGCAGACTCCGACTAGAATTCAACGAGCAGTACTTC.

This clonotype was seen a few times. The chain recombines TRBV27 with TRBJ1-5; the match to TRBD1 covers 8 bases. The V gene's germline CDR1 is MNHEY and CDR2 SMNVEV (reference sequence). The length of the CDR3 is 14 residues. J gave up 5 bases and V 7 bases, and 7 bases lay outside the gene matches. The CDR3 loop is CASTQTGGDQPQHF. The CDR3, as DNA: TGTGCCAGCACCCAAACAGGGGGAGATCAGCCCCAGCATTTT.

This clonotype was picked up a small number of times. The rearrangement joins TRBV20-1 to TRBJ2-5; D possibly corresponds to TRBD1 (5 bases). The CDR3 is 16 amino acids. CDR1 is DFQATT, CDR2 SNEGSKA, per germline (reference sequence). V lost 2 bases to trimming and J lost 1 base, with 17 bases between them. The CDR3 nucleotides are TGCAGTGCTAGAAACCCCTGGGGCGAGGTCCAAGAGACCCAGTACTTC. The encoded protein is CSARNPWGEVQETQYF.